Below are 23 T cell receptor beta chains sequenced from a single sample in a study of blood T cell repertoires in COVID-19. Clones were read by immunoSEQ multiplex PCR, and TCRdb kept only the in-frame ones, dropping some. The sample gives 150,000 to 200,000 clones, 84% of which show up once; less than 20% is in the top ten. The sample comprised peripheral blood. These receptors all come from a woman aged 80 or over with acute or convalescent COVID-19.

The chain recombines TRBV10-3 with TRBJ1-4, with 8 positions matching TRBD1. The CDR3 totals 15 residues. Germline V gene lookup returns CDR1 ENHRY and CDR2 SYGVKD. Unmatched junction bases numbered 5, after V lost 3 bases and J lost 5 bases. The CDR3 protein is CAISDTGGLNEKLFF. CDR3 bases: TGTGCCATCAGTGACACAGGGGGGTTGAATGAAAAACTGTTTTTT.

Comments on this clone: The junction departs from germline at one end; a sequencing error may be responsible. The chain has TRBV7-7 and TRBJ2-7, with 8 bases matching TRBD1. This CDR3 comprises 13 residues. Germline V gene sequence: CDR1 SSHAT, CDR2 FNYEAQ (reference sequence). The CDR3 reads CASSLQGAYEQYF. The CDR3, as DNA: TGTGCTAGCAGCCTACAGGGGGCCTACGAGCAGTACTTC.

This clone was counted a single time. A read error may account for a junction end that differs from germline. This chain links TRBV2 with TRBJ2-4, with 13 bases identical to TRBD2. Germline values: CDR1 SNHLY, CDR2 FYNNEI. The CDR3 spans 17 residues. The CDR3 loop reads CASSWTSGSMAKNIQYF. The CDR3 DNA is TGTGCCAGCAGTTGGACTAGCGGGAGCATGGCCAAAAACATTCAATACTTC.

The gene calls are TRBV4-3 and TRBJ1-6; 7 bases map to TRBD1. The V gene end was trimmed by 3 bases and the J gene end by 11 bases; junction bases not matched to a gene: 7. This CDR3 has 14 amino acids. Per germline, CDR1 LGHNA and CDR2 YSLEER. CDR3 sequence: CASSQTPGGTPLHF. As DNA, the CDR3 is TGCGCCAGCAGCCAGACCCCAGGGGGGACACCCCTCCACTTT.

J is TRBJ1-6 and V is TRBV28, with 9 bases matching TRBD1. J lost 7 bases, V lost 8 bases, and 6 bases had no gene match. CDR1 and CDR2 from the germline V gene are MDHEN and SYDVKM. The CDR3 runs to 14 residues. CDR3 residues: CASRPGQGNSPLHF. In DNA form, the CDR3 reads TGTGCCAGCCGGCCGGGACAGGGAAATTCACCCCTCCACTTT.

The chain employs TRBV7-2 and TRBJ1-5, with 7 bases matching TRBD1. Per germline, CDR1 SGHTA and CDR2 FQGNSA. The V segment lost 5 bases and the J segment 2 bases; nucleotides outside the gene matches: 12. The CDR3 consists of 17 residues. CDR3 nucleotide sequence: TGTGCCAGCAGCCCAAGGGCAGGGGGAGTAGGCAATCAGCCCCAGCATTTT. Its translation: CASSPRAGGVGNQPQHF. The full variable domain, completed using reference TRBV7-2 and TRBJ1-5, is GAGVSQSPSNKVTEKGKDVELRCDPISGHTALYWYRQSLGQGLEFLIYFQGNSAPDKSGLPSDRFSAERTGGSVSTLTIQRTQQEDSAVYLCASSPRAGGVGNQPQHFGDGTRLSIL.

DNA for the CDR3: TGTGCCAGCAGTCGCATAACTAGCGGGAGCGGGACCCAGTACTTC. This gives the protein CASSRITSGSGTQYF. The V gene is TRBV3-1 (or the pseudogene TRBV3-2), the J gene TRBJ2-5, with 11 bases lining up with TRBD2. In germline, CDR1 is LGHDT, CDR2 YNNKEL (reference sequence). This CDR3 spans 15 amino acids. J gave up 7 bases and V 6 bases, and 10 bases lay outside the gene matches.

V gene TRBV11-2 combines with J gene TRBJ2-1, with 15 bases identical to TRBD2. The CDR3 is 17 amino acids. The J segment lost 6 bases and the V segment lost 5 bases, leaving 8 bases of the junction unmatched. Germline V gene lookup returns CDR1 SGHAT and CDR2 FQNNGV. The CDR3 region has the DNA TGTGCCAGCAGCCACCGGACTAGCGGGGGGGCCCTCAATGAGCAGTTCTTC. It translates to CASSHRTSGGALNEQFF.

The CDR3: CSAPRGDTQYF. The CDR3 nucleotides are TGCAGTGCTCCCCGGGGGGATACGCAGTATTTT. J is TRBJ2-3 and V is TRBV20-1, with D possibly TRBD2 on 6 matching bases. The germline V and J ends were trimmed by 5 bases and 6 bases, with 9 bases remaining between them. The CDR3 consists of 11 residues. The germline V gene encodes CDR1 DFQATT and CDR2 SNEGSKA (reference sequence).

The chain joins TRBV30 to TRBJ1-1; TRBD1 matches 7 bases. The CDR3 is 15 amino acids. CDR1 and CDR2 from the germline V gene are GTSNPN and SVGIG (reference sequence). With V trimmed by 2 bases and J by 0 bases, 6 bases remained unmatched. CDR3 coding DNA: TGTGCCTGGAGTAACAGGGGCGCCTTGAACACTGAAGCTTTCTTT. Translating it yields CAWSNRGALNTEAFF.

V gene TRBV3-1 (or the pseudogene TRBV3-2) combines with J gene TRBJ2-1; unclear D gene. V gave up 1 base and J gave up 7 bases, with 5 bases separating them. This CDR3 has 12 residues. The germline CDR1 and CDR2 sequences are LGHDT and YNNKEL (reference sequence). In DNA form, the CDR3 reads TGTGCCAGCAGCCAAGGGCGGAATGAGCAGTTCTTC. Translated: CASSQGRNEQFF.

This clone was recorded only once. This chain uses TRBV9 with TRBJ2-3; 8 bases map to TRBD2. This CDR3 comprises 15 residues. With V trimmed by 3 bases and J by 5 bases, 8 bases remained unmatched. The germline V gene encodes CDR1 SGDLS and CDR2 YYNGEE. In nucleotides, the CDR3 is TGTGCCAGCAGCGCCCCGGGGGGGCTGGGAGATACGCAGTATTTT. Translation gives CASSAPGGLGDTQYF. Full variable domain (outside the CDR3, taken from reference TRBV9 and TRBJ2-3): DSGVTQTPKHLITATGQRVTLRCSPRSGDLSVYWYQQSLDQGLQFLIQYYNGEERAKGNILERFSAQQFPDLHSELNLSSLELGDSALYFCASSAPGGLGDTQYFGPGTRLTVL.

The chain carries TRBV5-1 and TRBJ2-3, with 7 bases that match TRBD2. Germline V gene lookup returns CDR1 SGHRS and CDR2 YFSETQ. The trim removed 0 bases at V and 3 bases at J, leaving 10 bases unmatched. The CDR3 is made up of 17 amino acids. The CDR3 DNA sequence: TGCGCCAGCAGCTTGGCCGGCCCGGCTAGCGGTACAGATACGCAGTATTTT. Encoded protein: CASSLAGPASGTDTQYF.

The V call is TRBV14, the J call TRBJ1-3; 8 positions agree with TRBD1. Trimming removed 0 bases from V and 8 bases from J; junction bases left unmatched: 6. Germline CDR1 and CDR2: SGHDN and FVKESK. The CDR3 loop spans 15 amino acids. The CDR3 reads CASSQDPGGAYTIYF. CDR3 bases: TGTGCCAGCAGCCAAGATCCAGGGGGCGCGTACACCATATATTTT. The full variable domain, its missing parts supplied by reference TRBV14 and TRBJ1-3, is EAGVTQFPSHSVIEKGQTVTLRCDPISGHDNLYWYRRVMGKEIKFLLHFVKESKQDESGMPNNRFLAERTGGTYSTLKVQPAELEDSGVYFCASSQDPGGAYTIYFGEGSWLTVV.

CDR3 amino acids: CASSLGRDYTF. The DNA for the CDR3 is TGTGCCAGCAGCTTAGGCCGAGACTACACCTTC. The chain uses TRBV11-2 and TRBJ1-2; D remains ambiguous. The CDR3 length is 11 residues. Germline lookup yields CDR1 SGHAT and CDR2 FQNNGV. V lost 1 base, J lost 10 bases, and 7 bases lay in between.

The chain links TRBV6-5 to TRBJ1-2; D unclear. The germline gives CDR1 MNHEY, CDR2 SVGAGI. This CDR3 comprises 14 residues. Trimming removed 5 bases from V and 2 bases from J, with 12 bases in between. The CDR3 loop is CASSSYSPNYGYTF. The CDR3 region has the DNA TGTGCCAGCAGTAGCTACAGCCCCAACTATGGCTACACCTTC.

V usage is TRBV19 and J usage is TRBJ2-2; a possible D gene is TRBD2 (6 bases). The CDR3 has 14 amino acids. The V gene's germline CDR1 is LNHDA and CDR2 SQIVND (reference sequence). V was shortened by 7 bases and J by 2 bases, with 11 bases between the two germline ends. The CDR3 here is CASTWRANTGELFF. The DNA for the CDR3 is TGTGCCAGTACTTGGAGGGCAAACACCGGGGAGCTGTTTTTT.

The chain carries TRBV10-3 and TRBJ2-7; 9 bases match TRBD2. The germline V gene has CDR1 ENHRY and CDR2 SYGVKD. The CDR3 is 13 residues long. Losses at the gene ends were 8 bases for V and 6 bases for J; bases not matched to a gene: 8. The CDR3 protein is CAISLISGSEQYF. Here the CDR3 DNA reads TGTGCCATCTCTCTCATTAGCGGGAGCGAGCAGTACTTC.

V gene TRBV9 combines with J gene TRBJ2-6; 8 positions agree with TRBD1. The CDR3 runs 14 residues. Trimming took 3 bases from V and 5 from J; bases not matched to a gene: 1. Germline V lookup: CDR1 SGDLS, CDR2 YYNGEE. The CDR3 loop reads CASSGTGRANVLTF. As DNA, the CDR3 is TGTGCCAGCAGCGGGACAGGGAGGGCCAACGTCCTGACTTTC.

The CDR3 DNA sequence: TGCGCCAGCAGTCAACCACTAGCGGGGGGCTACAATGAGCAGTTCTTC. Translation gives CASSQPLAGGYNEQFF. V and J are TRBV5-1 and TRBJ2-1; 12 bases agree with TRBD2. This CDR3 spans 16 amino acids. The V and J ends lost 5 bases and 3 bases, in that order; junction bases with no gene match: 6. The germline CDR1 and CDR2 sequences are SGHRS and YFSETQ.

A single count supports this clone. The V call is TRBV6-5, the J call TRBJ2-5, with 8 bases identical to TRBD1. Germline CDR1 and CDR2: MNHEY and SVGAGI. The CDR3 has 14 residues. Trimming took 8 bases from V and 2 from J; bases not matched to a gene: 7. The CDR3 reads CASGTGTGQETQYF. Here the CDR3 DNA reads TGTGCCAGCGGAACCGGGACAGGACAAGAGACCCAGTACTTC.

In DNA, the CDR3 is TGTGCCAGCACCTACACCGGGGAGCTGTTTTTT. This codes for CASTYTGELFF. V and J are TRBV25-1 and TRBJ2-2; D is unresolved. The V end was cut by 7 bases, the J end by 3 bases, with 3 bases between. The CDR3 is 11 residues long. From germline, CDR1 is MGHDK and CDR2 SYGVNS.

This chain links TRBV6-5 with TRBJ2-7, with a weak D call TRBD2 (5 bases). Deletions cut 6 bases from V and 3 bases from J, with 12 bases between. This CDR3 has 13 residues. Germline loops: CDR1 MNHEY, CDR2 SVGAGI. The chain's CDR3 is CASRLQRDYEQYF. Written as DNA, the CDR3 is TGTGCCAGCAGATTACAGAGGGACTACGAGCAGTACTTC.